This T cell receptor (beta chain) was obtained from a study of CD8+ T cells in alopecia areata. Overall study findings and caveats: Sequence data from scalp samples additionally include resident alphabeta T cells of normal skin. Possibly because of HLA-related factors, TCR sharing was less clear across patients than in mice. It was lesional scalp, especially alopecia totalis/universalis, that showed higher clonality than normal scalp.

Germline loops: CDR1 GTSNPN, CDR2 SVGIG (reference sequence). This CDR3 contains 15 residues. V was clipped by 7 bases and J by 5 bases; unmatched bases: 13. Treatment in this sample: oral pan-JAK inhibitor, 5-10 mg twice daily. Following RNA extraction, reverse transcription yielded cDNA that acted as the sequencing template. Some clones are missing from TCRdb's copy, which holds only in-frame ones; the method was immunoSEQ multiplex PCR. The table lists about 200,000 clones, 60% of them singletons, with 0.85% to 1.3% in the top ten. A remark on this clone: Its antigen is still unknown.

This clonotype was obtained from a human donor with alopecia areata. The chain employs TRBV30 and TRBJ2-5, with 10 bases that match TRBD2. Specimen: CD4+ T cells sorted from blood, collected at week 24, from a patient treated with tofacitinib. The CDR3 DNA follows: TGTGCCTTCCTACTAGCGGGGTCGAGAGGGGAGACCCAGTACTTC. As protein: CAFLLAGSRGETQYF.